The 7 T cell receptor beta chains reported below all come from one sample, sequenced in a study of identifying expanded T cells in peripheral blood. Method: immunoSEQ multiplex PCR; TCRdb's copy keeps in-frame clones and lacks some. The table has around 76,000 clones, 85% to 90% seen once. The sequenced material came from blood. These receptors were obtained from a person aged 18-70 years in good health.

The genes are TRBV9 and TRBJ2-3, with 10 bases lining up with TRBD2. The CDR3 is made up of 16 amino acids. V dropped 5 bases and J dropped 0; count of bases not matched to a gene: 6. The germline V gene has CDR1 SGDLS and CDR2 YYNGEE. CDR3 DNA: TGTGCCAGCAGTAGCGGGGGGAACCCTAGCACAGATACGCAGTATTTT. This translates into CASSSGGNPSTDTQYF.

The chain uses TRBV5-1 and TRBJ2-6, with D perhaps TRBD1 (6 bases). Germline CDR1 is SGHRS and CDR2 is YFSETQ. CDR3 size: 15 residues. Trimming removed 3 bases at V and 0 bases at J, with 7 bases between. CDR3 in DNA: TGCGCCAGCAGCTGGACAGTCTCTGGGGCCAACGTCCTGACTTTC. Encoded protein: CASSWTVSGANVLTF.

This clone was seen only once. The chain employs TRBV18 and TRBJ1-2, with 12 bases aligning to TRBD1. Germline assignment: CDR1 KGHSH and CDR2 LQKENI. With V trimmed by 3 bases and J by 3 bases, 8 bases remained unmatched. The CDR3 runs 17 residues. The CDR3 sequence: CASSPMGQGASHYGYTF. In nucleotides, the CDR3 is TGTGCCAGCTCACCCATGGGACAGGGGGCGTCCCACTATGGCTACACCTTC.

V and J are TRBV25-1 and TRBJ2-5, with TRBD2 identical over 7 bases. V trimming: 1 base; J trimming: 7 bases; junction bases outside the gene matches: 3. The CDR3 covers 13 residues. CDR1 MGHDK and CDR2 SYGVNS come from the germline V gene. The CDR3 spells CASSESQRGTQYF. The CDR3 nucleotides are TGTGCCAGCAGTGAATCCCAGCGGGGGACCCAGTACTTC.

This clone was counted once. The genes are TRBV7-2 and TRBJ2-2; no definite D call. The germline gives CDR1 SGHTA, CDR2 FQGNSA. This CDR3 region has 14 residues. V lost 5 bases and J 1 base, leaving 8 bases between the germline ends. CDR3 in amino acids: CASSLDGNTGELFF. The CDR3 DNA reads as TGTGCCAGCAGCCTAGACGGGAACACCGGGGAGCTGTTTTTT.

This clone showed up just a few times. The genes are TRBV18 and TRBJ1-2, with D possibly being TRBD1 (5 bases). Germline loops: CDR1 KGHSH, CDR2 LQKENI. Trimming took off 2 bases at V and 6 bases at J, with 19 bases between the two ends. The CDR3 contains 16 residues. CDR3 nucleotide sequence: TGTGCCAGCTCACCATTACCCCGACAGATCATGAATGGCTACACCTTC. It specifies CASSPLPRQIMNGYTF.

This sequence joins TRBV4-1 and TRBJ2-1; possible D gene TRBD2, 7 bases. CDR1 and CDR2 (germline): MGHRA, YSYEKL. V lost 1 base to trimming and J lost 6 bases, with 16 bases between them. This CDR3 contains 16 residues. The CDR3 spells CASSQGSGGRPNEQFF. In nucleotides, the CDR3 is TGCGCCAGCAGCCAAGGGTCGGGGGGCCGGCCCAATGAGCAGTTCTTC.